This T cell receptor beta chain was documented in a study of cytomegalovirus exposure and HLA in healthy donors. This CDR3 is 13 amino acids long. The V gene end was trimmed by 6 bases and the J gene end by 4 bases; junction bases not matched to a gene: 1. Germline loops: CDR1 LNHDA, CDR2 SQIVND (reference sequence). Comments on this clone: The antigen is undetermined.

Primers: 60 Vbeta forward and 13 Jbeta reverse. Generated by immunoSEQ multiplex PCR, the TCRdb table keeps only in-frame clones and is missing some. The sample holds about 160,000 clones; 79% are singletons and the top ten take 2% to 2.5%. Study outcomes and limitations: Some V segments could not be told apart, so they were left out, TRBV6-2 and TRBV6-3 among them.

The gene calls are TRBV19 and TRBJ1-5; 9 bases fit TRBD1. The sample consisted of PBMCs. The clonotype comes from a middle-aged man in good health and CMV-seronegative. For the CDR3, the DNA is TGTGCCAGTAGCGGGACAGGGAATCAGCCCCAGCATTTT. It encodes CASSGTGNQPQHF.